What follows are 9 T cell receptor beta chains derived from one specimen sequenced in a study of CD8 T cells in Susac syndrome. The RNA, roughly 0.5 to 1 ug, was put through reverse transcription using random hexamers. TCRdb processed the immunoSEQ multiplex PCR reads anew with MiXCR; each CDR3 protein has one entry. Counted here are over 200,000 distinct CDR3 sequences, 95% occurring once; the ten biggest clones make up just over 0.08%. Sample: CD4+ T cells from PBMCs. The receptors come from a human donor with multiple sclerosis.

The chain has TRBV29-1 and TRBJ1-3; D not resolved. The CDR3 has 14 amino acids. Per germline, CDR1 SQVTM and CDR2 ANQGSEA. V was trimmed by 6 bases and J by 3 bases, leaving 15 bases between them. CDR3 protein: CSVSPDPVGNTIYF. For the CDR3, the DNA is TGCAGCGTCAGCCCTGATCCCGTTGGAAACACCATATATTTT.

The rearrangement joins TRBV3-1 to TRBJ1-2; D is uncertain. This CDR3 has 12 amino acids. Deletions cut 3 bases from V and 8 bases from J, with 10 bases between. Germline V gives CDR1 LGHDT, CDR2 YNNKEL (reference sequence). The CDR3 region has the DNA TGTGCCAGCAGCCATGGGCAAAGAGGCTACACCTTC. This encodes CASSHGQRGYTF.

CDR3 DNA: TGTGCCAGCAGTGAGATAAGCGGGGGCTACAATGAGCAGTTCTTC. Translation gives CASSEISGGYNEQFF. The V and J genes are TRBV2 and TRBJ2-1, with 8 bases that match TRBD2. Germline values: CDR1 SNHLY, CDR2 FYNNEI. This CDR3 contains 15 residues. V lost 3 bases and J lost 3; bases outside the gene matches: 4. Full variable domain (outside the CDR3, taken from reference TRBV2 and TRBJ2-1): EPEVTQTPSHQVTQMGQEVILRCVPISNHLYFYWYRQILGQKVEFLVSFYNNEISEKSEIFDDQFSVERPDGSNFTLKIRSTKLEDSAMYFCASSEISGGYNEQFFGPGTRLTVL.

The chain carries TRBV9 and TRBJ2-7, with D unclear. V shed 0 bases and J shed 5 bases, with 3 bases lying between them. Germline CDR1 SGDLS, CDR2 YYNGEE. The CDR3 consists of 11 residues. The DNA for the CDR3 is TGTGCCAGCAGCGTAGGGAACGAGCAGTACTTC. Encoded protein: CASSVGNEQYF.

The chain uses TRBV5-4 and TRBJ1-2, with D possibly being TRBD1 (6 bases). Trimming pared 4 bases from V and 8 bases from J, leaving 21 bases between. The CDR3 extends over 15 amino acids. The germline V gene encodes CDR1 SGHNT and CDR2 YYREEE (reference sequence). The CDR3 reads CASSNDRWALGGYTF. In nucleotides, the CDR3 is TGTGCCAGCAGCAACGACAGGTGGGCCCTGGGAGGCTACACCTTC.

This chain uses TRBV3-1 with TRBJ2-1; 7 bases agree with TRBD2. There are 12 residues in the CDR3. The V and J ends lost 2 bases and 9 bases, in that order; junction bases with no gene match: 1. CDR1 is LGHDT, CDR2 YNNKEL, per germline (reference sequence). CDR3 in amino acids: CASSQTGGEQFF. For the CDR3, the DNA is TGTGCCAGCAGCCAAACGGGGGGTGAGCAGTTCTTC.

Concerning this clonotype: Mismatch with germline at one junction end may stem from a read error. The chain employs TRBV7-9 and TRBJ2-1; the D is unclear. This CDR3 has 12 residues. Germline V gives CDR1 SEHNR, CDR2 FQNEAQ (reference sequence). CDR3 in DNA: TGTGCCAGCAGTTCCCCACTTAGGTACAAGCGCTTC. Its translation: CASSSPLRYKRF.

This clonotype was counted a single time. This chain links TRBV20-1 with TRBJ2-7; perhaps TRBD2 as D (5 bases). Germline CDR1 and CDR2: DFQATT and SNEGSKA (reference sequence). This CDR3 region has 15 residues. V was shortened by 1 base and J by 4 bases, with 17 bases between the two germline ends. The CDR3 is CSARVVTAGVYEQYF. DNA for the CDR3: TGCAGTGCTAGAGTAGTGACGGCCGGGGTTTACGAGCAGTACTTC.

The CDR3 nucleotides are TGCAGCGTGCCCGGACAGATGAACACTGAAGCTTTCTTT. The encoded protein is CSVPGQMNTEAFF. The J gene is TRBJ1-1, the V gene TRBV29-1; D is possibly TRBD1 (6 bases). The germline V gene encodes CDR1 SQVTM and CDR2 ANQGSEA. The ends were cut back, 6 bases at V and 0 bases at J, with 11 bases in the middle. This CDR3 comprises 13 residues.